Sequencing of this TCR beta chain was carried out in a study of T cells in tuberculosis. About the study: In South Africa, adults with active tuberculosis were compared with IGRA-negative and latently infected IGRA-positive adolescents. Study-wide points: Active tuberculosis cases were adults; controls were adolescents. GEM motif frequencies gave approximately 70% accuracy; the GMM repertoire gave roughly 87%.

Assay used: immunoSEQ multiplex PCR; TCRdb lists only in-frame clones, some missing. The sample lists some 25,000 clones; about 95% were seen once. The V and J ends lost 5 bases and 7 bases, in that order; junction bases with no gene match: 11. The CDR3 is made up of 15 amino acids. Germline values: CDR1 MNHEY, CDR2 SMNVEV (reference sequence). A remark on this clone: The target antigen is unknown.

Sequencing was carried out using PBMCs. The receptor comes from a donor aged 5 to 30 with latent tuberculosis or without tuberculosis infection. The chain combines TRBV27 with TRBJ2-4, with 7 positions matching TRBD2. This chain's CDR3 is CASSLGRRGRNIQYF. In DNA, the CDR3 is TGTGCCAGCAGTCTGGGGCGGCGGGGGAGGAACATTCAGTACTTC.